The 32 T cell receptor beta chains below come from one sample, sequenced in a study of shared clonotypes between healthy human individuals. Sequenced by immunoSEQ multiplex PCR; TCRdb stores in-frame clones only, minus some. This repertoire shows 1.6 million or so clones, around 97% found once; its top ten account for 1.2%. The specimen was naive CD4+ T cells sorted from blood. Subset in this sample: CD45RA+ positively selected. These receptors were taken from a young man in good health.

The CDR3 DNA reads as TGTGCCAGCTCACCGAACTTCCCCCCGGTGAACACTGAAGCTTTCTTT. Translation gives CASSPNFPPVNTEAFF. The V gene is TRBV18, the J gene TRBJ1-1, with D hard to call. Germline CDR1 reads KGHSH; CDR2 reads LQKENI. CDR3 length: 16 amino acids. Trimming removed 3 bases at V and 0 bases at J, with 14 bases between.

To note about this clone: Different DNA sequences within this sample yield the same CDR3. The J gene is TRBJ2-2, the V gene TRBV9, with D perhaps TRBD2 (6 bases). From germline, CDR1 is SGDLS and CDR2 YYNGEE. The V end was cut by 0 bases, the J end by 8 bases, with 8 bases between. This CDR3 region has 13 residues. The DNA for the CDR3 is TGTGCCAGCAGCGTAGTCGGGGGAGGGGAGCTGTTTTTT. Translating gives CASSVVGGGELFF.

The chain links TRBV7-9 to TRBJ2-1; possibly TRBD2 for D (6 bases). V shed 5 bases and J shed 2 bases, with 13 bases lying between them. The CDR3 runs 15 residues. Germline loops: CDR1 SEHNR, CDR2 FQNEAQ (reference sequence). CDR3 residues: CASSQSRGTYNEQFF. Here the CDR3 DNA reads TGTGCCAGCAGCCAGTCGCGGGGAACCTACAATGAGCAGTTCTTC.

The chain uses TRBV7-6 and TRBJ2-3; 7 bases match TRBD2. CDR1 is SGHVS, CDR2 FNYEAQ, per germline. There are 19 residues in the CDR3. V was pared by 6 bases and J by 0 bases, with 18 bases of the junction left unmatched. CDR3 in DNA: TGTGCCAGCAGAGGGGTAGCGGGTTTAGATCCTACTAGCACAGATACGCAGTATTTT. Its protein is CASRGVAGLDPTSTDTQYF.

The CDR3 DNA reads TGTGCCTGGAGTAGAAGGACTAGCGGGATCTCTCTATCCTACGAGCAGTACTTC. Translated, it gives CAWSRRTSGISLSYEQYF. The V gene is TRBV30, the J gene TRBJ2-7; 12 nucleotides line up with TRBD2. This CDR3 is 18 amino acids long. Looked up from germline, CDR1 is GTSNPN and CDR2 is SVGIG (reference sequence). J gave up 1 base and V 2 bases, and 12 bases lay outside the gene matches.

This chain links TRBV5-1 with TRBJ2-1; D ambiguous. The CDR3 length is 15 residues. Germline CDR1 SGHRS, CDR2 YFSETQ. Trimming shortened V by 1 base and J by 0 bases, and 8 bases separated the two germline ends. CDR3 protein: CASSLRSSSYNEQFF. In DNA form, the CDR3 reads TGCGCCAGCAGCTTGCGTTCTAGCTCCTACAATGAGCAGTTCTTC.

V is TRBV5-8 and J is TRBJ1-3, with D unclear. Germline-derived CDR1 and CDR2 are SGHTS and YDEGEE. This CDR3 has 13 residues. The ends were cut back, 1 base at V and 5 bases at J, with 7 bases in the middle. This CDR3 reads CASSLSSRNTIYF. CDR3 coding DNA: TGTGCCAGCAGCTTGTCGTCAAGAAACACCATATATTTT.

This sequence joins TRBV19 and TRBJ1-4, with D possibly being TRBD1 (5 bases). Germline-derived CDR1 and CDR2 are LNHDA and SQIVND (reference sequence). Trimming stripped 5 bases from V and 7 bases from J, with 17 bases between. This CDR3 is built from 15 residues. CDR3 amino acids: CASSSPGDSAEKLFF. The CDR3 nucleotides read TGTGCCAGTAGTTCCCCGGGGGACTCAGCTGAAAAACTGTTTTTT.

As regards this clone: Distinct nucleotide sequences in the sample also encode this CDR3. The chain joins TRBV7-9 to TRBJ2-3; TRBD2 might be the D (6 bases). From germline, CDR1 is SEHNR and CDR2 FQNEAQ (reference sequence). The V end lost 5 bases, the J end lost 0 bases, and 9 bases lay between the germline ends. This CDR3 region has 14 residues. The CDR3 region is CASSPGLSTDTQYF. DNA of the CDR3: TGTGCCAGCAGCCCGGGACTGAGCACAGATACGCAGTATTTT.

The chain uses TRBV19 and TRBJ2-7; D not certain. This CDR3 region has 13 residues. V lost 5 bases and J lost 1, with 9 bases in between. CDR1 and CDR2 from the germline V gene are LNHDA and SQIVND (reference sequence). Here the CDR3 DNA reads TGTGCCAGTAGTGATTCTAGTTCCTACGAGCAGTACTTC. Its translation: CASSDSSSYEQYF. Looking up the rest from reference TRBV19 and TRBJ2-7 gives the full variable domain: DGGITQSPKYLFRKEGQNVTLSCEQNLNHDAMYWYRQDPGQGLRLIYYSQIVNDFQKGDIAEGYSVSREKKESFPLTVTSAQKNPTAFYLCASSDSSSYEQYFGPGTRLTVT.

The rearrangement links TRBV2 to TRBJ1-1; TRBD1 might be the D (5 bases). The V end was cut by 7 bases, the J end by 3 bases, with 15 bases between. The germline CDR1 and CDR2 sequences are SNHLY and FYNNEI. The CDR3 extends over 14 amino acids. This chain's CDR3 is CASMGGIRDTEAFF. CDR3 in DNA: TGTGCCAGCATGGGGGGGATCAGGGACACTGAAGCTTTCTTT.

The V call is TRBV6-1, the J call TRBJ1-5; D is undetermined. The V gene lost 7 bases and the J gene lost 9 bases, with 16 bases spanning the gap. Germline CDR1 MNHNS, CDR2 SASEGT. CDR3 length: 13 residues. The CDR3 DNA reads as TGTGCCAGCACCAACCAGCGTAAGGGGCCCCAGCATTTT. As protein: CASTNQRKGPQHF.

The CDR3 reads CASRPVSGNSYNEQFF. CDR3 coding DNA: TGCGCCAGCAGGCCAGTTAGCGGGAACTCCTACAATGAGCAGTTCTTC. The J gene is TRBJ2-1, the V gene TRBV4-1; TRBD2 matches 8 bases. V lost 6 bases to trimming and J lost 0 bases; unmatched junction nucleotides: 7. The CDR3 covers 16 residues. CDR1 and CDR2 (germline): MGHRA, YSYEKL.

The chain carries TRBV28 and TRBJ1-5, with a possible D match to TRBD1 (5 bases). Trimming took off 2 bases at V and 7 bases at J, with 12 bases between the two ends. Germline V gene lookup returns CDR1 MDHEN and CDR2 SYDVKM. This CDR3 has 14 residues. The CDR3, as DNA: TGTGCCAGCAGTTTACGGACCTGGGGGCAGCCCCAGCATTTT. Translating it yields CASSLRTWGQPQHF. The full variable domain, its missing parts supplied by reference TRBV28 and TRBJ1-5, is DVKVTQSSRYLVKRTGEKVFLECVQDMDHENMFWYRQDPGLGLRLIYFSYDVKMKEKGDIPEGYSVSREKKERFSLILESASTNQTSMYLCASSLRTWGQPQHFGDGTRLSIL.

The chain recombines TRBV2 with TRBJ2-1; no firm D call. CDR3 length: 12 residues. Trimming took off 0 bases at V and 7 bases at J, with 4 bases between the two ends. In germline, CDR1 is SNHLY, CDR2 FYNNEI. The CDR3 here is CASSEAWNEQFF. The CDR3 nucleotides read TGTGCCAGCAGTGAAGCGTGGAATGAGCAGTTCTTC.

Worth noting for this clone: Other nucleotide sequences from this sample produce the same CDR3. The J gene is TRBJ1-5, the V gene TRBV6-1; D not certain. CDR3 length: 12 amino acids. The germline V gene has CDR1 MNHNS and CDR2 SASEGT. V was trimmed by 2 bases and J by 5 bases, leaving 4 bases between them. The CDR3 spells CASSELDQPQHF. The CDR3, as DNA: TGTGCCAGCAGTGAACTGGATCAGCCCCAGCATTTT.

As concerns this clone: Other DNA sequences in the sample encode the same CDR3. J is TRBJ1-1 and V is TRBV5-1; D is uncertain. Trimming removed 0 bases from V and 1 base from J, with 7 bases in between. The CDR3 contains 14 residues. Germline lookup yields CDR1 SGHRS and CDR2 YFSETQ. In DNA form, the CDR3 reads TGCGCCAGCAGCTTGGATGGAGCGAACACTGAAGCTTTCTTT. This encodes CASSLDGANTEAFF.

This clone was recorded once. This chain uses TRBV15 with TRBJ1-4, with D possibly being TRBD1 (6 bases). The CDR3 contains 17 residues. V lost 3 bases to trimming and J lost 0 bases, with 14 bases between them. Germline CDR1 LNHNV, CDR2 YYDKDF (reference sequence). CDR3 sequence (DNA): TGTGCCACCAGCAGGGGGGGGACAATCGCAACTAATGAAAAACTGTTTTTT. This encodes CATSRGGTIATNEKLFF.

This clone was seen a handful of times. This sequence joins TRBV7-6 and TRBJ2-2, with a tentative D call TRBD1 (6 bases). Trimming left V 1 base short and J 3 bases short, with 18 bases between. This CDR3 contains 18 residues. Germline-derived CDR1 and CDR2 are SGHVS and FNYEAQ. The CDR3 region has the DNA TGTGCCAGCAGCTTAGTCTGGGGGCAGGTTGGAGACACCGGGGAGCTGTTTTTT. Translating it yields CASSLVWGQVGDTGELFF. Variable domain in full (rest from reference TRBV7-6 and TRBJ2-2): GAGVSQSPRYKVTKRGQDVALRCDPISGHVSLYWYRQALGQGPEFLTYFNYEAQQDKSGLPNDRFSAERPEGSISTLTIQRTEQRDSAMYRCASSLVWGQVGDTGELFFGEGSRLTVL.

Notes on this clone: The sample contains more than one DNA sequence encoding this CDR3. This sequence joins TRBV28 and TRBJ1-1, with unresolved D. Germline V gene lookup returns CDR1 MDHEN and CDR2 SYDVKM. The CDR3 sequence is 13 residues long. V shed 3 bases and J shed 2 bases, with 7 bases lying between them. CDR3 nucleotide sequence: TGTGCCAGCAGTTTGCCACTAAACACTGAAGCTTTCTTT. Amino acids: CASSLPLNTEAFF.

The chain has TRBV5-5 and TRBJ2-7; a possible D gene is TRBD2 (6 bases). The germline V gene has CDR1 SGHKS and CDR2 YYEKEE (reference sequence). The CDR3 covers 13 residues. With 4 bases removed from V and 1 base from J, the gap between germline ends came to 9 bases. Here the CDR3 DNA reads TGTGCCAGCAGCCACGGGGGTTCCTACGAGCAGTACTTC. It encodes CASSHGGSYEQYF.

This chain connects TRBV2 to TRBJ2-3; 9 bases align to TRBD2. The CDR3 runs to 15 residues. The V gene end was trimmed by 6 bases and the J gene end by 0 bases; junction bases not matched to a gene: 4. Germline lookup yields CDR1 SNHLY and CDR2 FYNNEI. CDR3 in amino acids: CASSRLAASTDTQYF. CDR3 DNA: TGTGCCAGCAGCCGACTAGCGGCAAGCACAGATACGCAGTATTTT. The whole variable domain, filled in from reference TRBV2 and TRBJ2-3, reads EPEVTQTPSHQVTQMGQEVILRCVPISNHLYFYWYRQILGQKVEFLVSFYNNEISEKSEIFDDQFSVERPDGSNFTLKIRSTKLEDSAMYFCASSRLAASTDTQYFGPGTRLTVL.

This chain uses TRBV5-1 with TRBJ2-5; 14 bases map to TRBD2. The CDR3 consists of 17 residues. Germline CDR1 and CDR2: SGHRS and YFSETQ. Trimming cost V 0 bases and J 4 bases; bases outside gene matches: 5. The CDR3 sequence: CASSLAPGLAGVETQYF. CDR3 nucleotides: TGCGCCAGCAGCTTGGCACCGGGACTAGCGGGAGTAGAGACCCAGTACTTC.

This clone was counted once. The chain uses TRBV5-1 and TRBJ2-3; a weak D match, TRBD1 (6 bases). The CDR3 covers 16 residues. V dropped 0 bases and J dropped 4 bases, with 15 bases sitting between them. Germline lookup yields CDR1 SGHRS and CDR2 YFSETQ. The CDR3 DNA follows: TGCGCCAGCAGCTTGGTAACAGGGCCTTCGGCAGATACGCAGTATTTT. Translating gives CASSLVTGPSADTQYF.

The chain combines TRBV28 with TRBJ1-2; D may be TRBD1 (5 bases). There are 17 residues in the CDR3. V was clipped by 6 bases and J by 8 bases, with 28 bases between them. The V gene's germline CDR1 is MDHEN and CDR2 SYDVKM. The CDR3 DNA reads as TGTGCCAGCAGCCCTCATCCAGCCGGGGGGGAGCGAGCAGGCTACACCTTC. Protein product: CASSPHPAGGERAGYTF.

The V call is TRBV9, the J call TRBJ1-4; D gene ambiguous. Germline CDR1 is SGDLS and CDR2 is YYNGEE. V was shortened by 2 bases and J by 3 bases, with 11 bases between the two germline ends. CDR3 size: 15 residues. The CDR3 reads CASSVEGLSNEKLFF. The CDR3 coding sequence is TGTGCCAGCAGCGTGGAGGGCTTATCTAATGAAAAACTGTTTTTT.

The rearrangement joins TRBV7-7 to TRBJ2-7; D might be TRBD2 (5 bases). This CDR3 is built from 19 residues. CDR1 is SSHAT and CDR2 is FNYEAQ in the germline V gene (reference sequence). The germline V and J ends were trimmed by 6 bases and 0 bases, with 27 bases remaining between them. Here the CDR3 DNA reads TGTGCCAGCAGGGGGATCCCCGAGCGGACGGGAAAAACCTCCTACGAGCAGTACTTC. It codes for CASRGIPERTGKTSYEQYF.

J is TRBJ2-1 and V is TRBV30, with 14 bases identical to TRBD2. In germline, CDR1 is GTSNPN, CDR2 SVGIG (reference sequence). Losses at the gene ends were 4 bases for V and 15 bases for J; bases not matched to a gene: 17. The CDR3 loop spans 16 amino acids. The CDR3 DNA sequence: TGTGCCTGGACCTTGAATCCTGGACTAGCGGGAGGTCCTTGGTTCTTC. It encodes CAWTLNPGLAGGPWFF.

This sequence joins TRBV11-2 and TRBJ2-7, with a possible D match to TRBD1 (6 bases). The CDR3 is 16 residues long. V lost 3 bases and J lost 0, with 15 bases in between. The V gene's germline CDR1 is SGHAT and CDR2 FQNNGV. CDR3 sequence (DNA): TGTGCCAGCAGCTTGGTCACAGGGATGAGCTCCTACGAGCAGTACTTC. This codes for CASSLVTGMSSYEQYF.

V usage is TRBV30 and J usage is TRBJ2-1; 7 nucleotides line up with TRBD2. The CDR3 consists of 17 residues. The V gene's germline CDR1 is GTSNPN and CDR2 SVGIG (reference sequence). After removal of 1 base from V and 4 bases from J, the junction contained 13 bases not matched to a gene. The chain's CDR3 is CAWSAGLKAGPYNEQFF. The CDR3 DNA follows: TGTGCCTGGAGTGCAGGCTTAAAAGCGGGACCTTACAATGAGCAGTTCTTC.

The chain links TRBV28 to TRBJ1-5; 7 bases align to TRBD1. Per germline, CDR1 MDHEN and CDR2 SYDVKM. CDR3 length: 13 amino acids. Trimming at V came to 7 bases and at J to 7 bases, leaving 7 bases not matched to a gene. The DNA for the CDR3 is TGTGCCAGCACTAGGGGGCGCGGGCAGCCCCAGCATTTT. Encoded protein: CASTRGRGQPQHF. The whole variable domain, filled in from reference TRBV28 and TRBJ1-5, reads DVKVTQSSRYLVKRTGEKVFLECVQDMDHENMFWYRQDPGLGLRLIYFSYDVKMKEKGDIPEGYSVSREKKERFSLILESASTNQTSMYLCASTRGRGQPQHFGDGTRLSIL.

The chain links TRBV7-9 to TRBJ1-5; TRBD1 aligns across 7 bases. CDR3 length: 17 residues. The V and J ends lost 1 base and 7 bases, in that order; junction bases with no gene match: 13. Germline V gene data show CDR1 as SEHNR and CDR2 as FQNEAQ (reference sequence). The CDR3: CASSLGDGPYRGQPQHF. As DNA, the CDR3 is TGTGCCAGCAGCTTAGGGGACGGCCCTTACAGGGGCCAGCCCCAGCATTTT.